This TCR beta chain was sequenced in a study of T cell repertoires in cytomegalovirus infection. Study-level information: CMV infection together with matching HLA type was indicated by public TCR beta signatures. Broader study findings: There were carriers of CMV plus the relevant HLA, and cumulative public TCR beta family frequency identified them. Clonotypes of TCR beta that were HLA-C-restricted and CMV-specific dominated the ex vivo response.

This CDR3 has 17 residues. Trimming removed 1 base at V and 0 bases at J, with 12 bases between. Germline CDR1 reads MDHEN; CDR2 reads SYDVKM. This clonotype showed up just a few times. What it recognizes is unknown. Each CDR3 protein gets one entry after TCRdb re-called the reads with MiXCR. The data hold 230,000 or so distinct CDR3 sequences, with over 15% observed a single time. The specimen was CD8+ T cells from PBMCs. The rearrangement links TRBV28 to TRBJ1-4; the D is unclear. This clonotype was obtained from a human donor in good health (CMV status not recorded). Some clones in this sample may be carry-over from other donors' samples. CDR3: CASSLLVAETTNEKLFF. The CDR3 DNA reads as TGTGCCAGCAGTTTATTAGTCGCGGAGACAACTAATGAAAAACTGTTTTTT.